Sequencing of this TCR beta chain was carried out in a study of T-cell memory formation after mild COVID-19. Findings and caveats of the study: Still unconfirmed is whether the second-wave clones peaking on day 37 recognized SARS-CoV-2.

Germline lookup yields CDR1 LGHNA and CDR2 YSLEER. V gave up 2 bases and J gave up 0 bases, with 17 bases separating them. The CDR3 sequence is 18 residues long. For this clonotype: The antigen is undetermined.

TCRdb itself ran the 5' RACE reads through MiXCR, one entry per CDR3 protein. The table lists some 600,000 distinct CDR3 sequences, around a sixth of them singletons. The rearrangement links TRBV4-3 to TRBJ2-1; D assignment may be TRBD1 or TRBD2 (5 bases each). This receptor was taken from an adult woman who had mild COVID-19 (a few samples of this study predate the infection). Cell type and time point are not known. Sequencing was carried out using PBMCs or a T cell subset sorted from them (not recorded which). CDR3 sequence (DNA): TGCGCCAGCAGCCAATATAGTCACCGGGGACGCTCCTACAATGAGCAGTTCTTC. It yields the protein CASSQYSHRGRSYNEQFF.